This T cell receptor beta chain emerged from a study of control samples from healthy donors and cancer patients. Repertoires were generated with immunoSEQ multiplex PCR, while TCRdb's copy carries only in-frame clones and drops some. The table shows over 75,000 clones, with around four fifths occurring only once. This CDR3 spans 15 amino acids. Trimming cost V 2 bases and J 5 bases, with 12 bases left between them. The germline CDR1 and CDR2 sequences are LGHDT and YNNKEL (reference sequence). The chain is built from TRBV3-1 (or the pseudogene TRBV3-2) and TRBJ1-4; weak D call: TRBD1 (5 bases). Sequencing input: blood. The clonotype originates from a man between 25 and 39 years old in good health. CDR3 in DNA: TGTGCCAGCAGCCAATTTCAGGGTACGAATGAAAAACTGTTTTTT. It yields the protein CASSQFQGTNEKLFF.